This is a list of T cell receptor beta chains from one sample in a study of blood T cells in healthy people across ages. TCRdb reprocessed the 5' RACE reads with MiXCR, giving one entry per CDR3 protein. Found here are 1.5 million to 2 million distinct CDR3 sequences, 30% to 40% of them singletons; the top ten hold more than 20%. Sequenced input: blood. These receptors were taken from a human donor in good health. Each CDR3 is given with its conserved first and last residue. D genes are given only for firm matches. The size field is filled for only some rows; it gives once, few, many or a size class.

V	size	J	D	DNA	CDR3
TRBV10-3	.	TRBJ2-7	.	TGTGCCATTAAAGAGGTCCCCTACGAGCAGTACTTC	CAIKEVPYEQYF
TRBV6-6	.	TRBJ1-2	TRBD1	TGTGCCAGCAGTTATCAACAGGGGGGCTATGGCTACACCTTC	CASSYQQGGYGYTF
TRBV20-1	few	TRBJ2-4	.	TGCAGTACTAGAGGTCGGGGATTGGGAGAGCAGTACTTC	CSTRGRGLGEQYF
TRBV7-9	.	TRBJ2-5	TRBD1	TGTGCCAGCAGCCCGCGGGACAGGGTCTCTTTTTTTGAGACCCAGTACTTC	CASSPRDRVSFFETQYF
TRBV15	.	TRBJ2-1	.	TGTGCCACCAGCAGAGGGGGGCCCAATGAGCAGTTCTTC	CATSRGGPNEQFF
TRBV4-2	.	TRBJ2-2	.	TGTGCCAGCAGCCAAATTTTCAGCGAGTCCGGGGAGCTGTTTTTT	CASSQIFSESGELFF
TRBV5-1	.	TRBJ1-2	TRBD1	TGCGCCAGCAGCGCCCCGGGACAGGGGGACTATGGCTACACCTTC	CASSAPGQGDYGYTF
TRBV20-1	.	TRBJ2-1	.	TGCAGTGCTGGAAAGGCCCTCTCCTACAATGAGCAGTTCTTC	CSAGKALSYNEQFF
TRBV29-1	few	TRBJ1-4	TRBD1	TGCAGCGTGATACCGGGACAGGGAAATGAAAAACTGTTTTTT	CSVIPGQGNEKLFF
TRBV20-1	.	TRBJ2-4	TRBD1	TGCTGTGCTAGAGTTCTTCGGACAGGGGGTGAGCAGTACTTC	CCARVLRTGGEQYF
TRBV28	few	TRBJ2-5	.	TGTGCCAGCAATTCCCTCCTAGCGACTCGGGAGACCCAGTACTTC	CASNSLLATRETQYF
TRBV6-1	.	TRBJ2-5	TRBD1	TGTGCCAGCAGTGACAGGGGGCGTTCGGAGACCCAGTACTTC	CASSDRGRSETQYF
TRBV5-5	few	TRBJ2-5	.	TGTGCCAGCAGCCCCCCCCACGTAGGCAGCGGAGAGACCCAGTACTTC	CASSPPHVGSGETQYF